The sequence of this T cell receptor (beta chain) was determined in a study of blood T cell repertoires in COVID-19. About the study: Sites in the United States, Italy and Spain provided acute and convalescent COVID-19 samples. Sample material is recorded as cDNA or gDNA derived from T cells, B-cell-depleted T cells, or PBMCs.

Trimming removed 4 bases at V and 6 bases at J, with 15 bases between. Germline V gene sequence: CDR1 SQVTM, CDR2 ANQGSEA. The CDR3 consists of 13 residues. Original processing notes: The authors estimated nucleated cell counts from reference gene primer amplification. The method was immunoSEQ multiplex PCR; TCRdb's version includes in-frame clones alone and lacks a portion of them. The V and J calls and the clone size are those of that table, but D and trimming were determined from the DNA. The sample consists of 310,000 or so clones, roughly 84% of them appearing once. The table lists this clone with a count of one.

The rearrangement joins TRBV29-1 to TRBJ1-1; no clear D gene. This sequence originates from a man in his forties or fifties with active or convalescent COVID-19. Source material: peripheral blood. The CDR3 reads CSVVGLGGSEAFF. The CDR3 region has the DNA TGCAGCGTTGTAGGGCTGGGAGGTTCTGAAGCTTTCTTT.